Presented here are 10 T cell receptor beta chains from one specimen sequenced in a study of T cell responses to AZD1222 COVID-19 vaccine. Only in-frame clones appear in the TCRdb table, and some are missing; sequencing was by immunoSEQ multiplex PCR. The table shows more than 140,000 clones, with about 90% occurring only once. The input for sequencing was peripheral blood, taken on day 0 of AZD1222 vaccination. The receptors originated from an adult in good health.

The CDR3 coding sequence is TGTGCCATCAGTGAGTTCGGACGCTCGACAGGCTCCGATGAGCAGTTCTTC. It translates to CAISEFGRSTGSDEQFF. The chain couples TRBV10-3 to TRBJ2-1; possibly TRBD1 for D (6 bases). CDR1 and CDR2 (germline): ENHRY, SYGVKD. Trimming took 1 base from V and 8 from J, leaving 21 bases between them. The CDR3 runs 17 residues.

The rearrangement links TRBV5-1 to TRBJ1-2, with unresolved D. V was pared by 0 bases and J by 8 bases, with 14 bases between. The CDR3 loop spans 14 amino acids. The germline V gene encodes CDR1 SGHRS and CDR2 YFSETQ. CDR3 DNA sequence: TGCGCCAGCAGCTTGGCCGCGGCAGTCAGCGGCTACACCTTC. It specifies CASSLAAAVSGYTF.

The chain links TRBV16 to TRBJ1-5, with a weak D call TRBD1 (6 bases). CDR3 length: 15 amino acids. Germline V lookup: CDR1 KGHSY, CDR2 FQNENV. V was shortened by 0 bases and J by 4 bases, with 10 bases between the two germline ends. Here the CDR3 DNA reads TGTGCCAGCAGCCAATCAAGGGGGACGAATCAGCCCCAGCATTTT. Translated: CASSQSRGTNQPQHF.

The rearrangement links TRBV5-1 to TRBJ1-6; 8 positions match TRBD1. CDR3 length: 15 residues. V was clipped by 2 bases and J by 10 bases; unmatched bases: 8. Germline lookup yields CDR1 SGHRS and CDR2 YFSETQ. CDR3 loop: CASSFADRASSPLHF. DNA for the CDR3: TGCGCCAGCAGCTTCGCGGACAGGGCAAGCTCACCCCTCCACTTT.

The chain employs TRBV11-2 and TRBJ1-2; tentative D call: TRBD1 (5 bases). The CDR3 spans 14 residues. Per germline, CDR1 SGHAT and CDR2 FQNNGV. V gave up 5 bases and J gave up 8 bases, with 18 bases separating them. CDR3 nucleotides: TGTGCCAGCAGCCCTTCCCCCGGTTCAGGGGGCTACACCTTC. Translation: CASSPSPGSGGYTF.

V is TRBV4-1 and J is TRBJ2-1; 9 bases are shared with TRBD2. Germline V CDR1 and CDR2: MGHRA, YSYEKL. The junction had 6 bases not matched to a gene; V was cut back by 0 bases and J by 3 bases. This CDR3 is 17 amino acids long. The CDR3 reads CASSQDKAGGLYNEQFF. DNA for the CDR3: TGCGCCAGCAGCCAAGATAAAGCGGGGGGCCTCTACAATGAGCAGTTCTTC.

This chain connects TRBV11-2 to TRBJ2-3; a weak D match, TRBD2 (5 bases). The CDR3 is made up of 16 amino acids. Germline CDR1 is SGHAT and CDR2 is FQNNGV. The germline V and J ends were trimmed by 5 bases and 2 bases, with 17 bases remaining between them. The CDR3 nucleotides read TGTGCCAGCAGCCCCTTAGAGGTAGCGCTCACAGATACGCAGTATTTT. This gives the protein CASSPLEVALTDTQYF.

Worth noting for this clone: A read error may account for a junction end that differs from germline. J is TRBJ2-7 and V is TRBV28; D assignment may be TRBD1 or TRBD2 (5 bases each). In germline, CDR1 is MDHEN, CDR2 SYDVKM. The CDR3 is made up of 16 amino acids. Here the CDR3 DNA reads TGTGCCAGTAGTTTTACGGGGCGAGCCAGCTCCTACGAGCAGTACTTC. This codes for CASSFTGRASSYEQYF.

This sequence joins TRBV2 and TRBJ2-1; 10 nucleotides align to TRBD2. V was pared by 8 bases and J by 4 bases, with 5 bases of the junction left unmatched. Germline assignment: CDR1 SNHLY and CDR2 FYNNEI. The CDR3 has 14 amino acids. The CDR3 loop is CASPTSGAYNEQFF. The DNA for the CDR3 is TGTGCCAGCCCAACTAGCGGGGCTTACAATGAGCAGTTCTTC.

This rearrangement joins TRBV20-1 to TRBJ2-7; no clear D gene. From germline, CDR1 is DFQATT and CDR2 SNEGSKA (reference sequence). This CDR3 comprises 15 residues. Trimming shortened V by 3 bases and J by 3 bases, and 18 bases separated the two germline ends. In nucleotides, the CDR3 is TGCAGTGCTAGTTTTCCTGTGGGGTCTTACTACGAGCAGTACTTC. Translating it yields CSASFPVGSYYEQYF.